A selection of T cell receptor beta chains follows, all from one sample in a study of persistence of HIV-infected CD4 T cells. For these TCRs, the target antigens are not known. Here immunoSEQ multiplex PCR was the method, and the copy in TCRdb shows in-frame clones only, minus some. This sample has about 48,000 clones, with 70% to 80% found just once. This sample comprised CD4+ T cells sorted from PBMCs after roughly 17-hour stimulation, obtained from a patient who received antiretroviral therapy. These receptors originate from an adult man with HIV who was CMV-seropositive. Both conserved end residues are part of each CDR3. D genes are given only for firm matches. Rows give clone size only sometimes, using once, few, many, or a class for an expanded clone.

J: TRBJ1-5
D: NA
size: NA
V: TRBV4-2
CDR3: CASSQEAGANQPQHF
DNA: TGTGCCAGCAGCCAAGAAGCAGGGGCAAATCAGCCTCAGCATTTT

J: TRBJ2-7
D: TRBD1
size: NA
V: TRBV3-1/TRBV3-2
CDR3: CASSQPSGQGGDEQYF
DNA: TGTGCCAGCAGCCAGCCCTCGGGACAGGGAGGTGACGAGCAGTACTTC

J: TRBJ1-1
D: NA
size: few
V: TRBV29-1
CDR3: CSVELEVMNTEAFF
DNA: TGCAGCGTTGAATTAGAGGTAATGAACACTGAAGCTTTCTTT

J: TRBJ1-4
D: TRBD1
size: NA
V: TRBV5-4
CDR3: CASSFNRGGNEKLFF
DNA: TGTGCCAGCAGCTTCAACAGGGGCGGTAATGAAAAACTGTTTTTT

J: TRBJ1-1
D: TRBD1
size: NA
V: TRBV6-4
CDR3: CASSRTGKDTEAFF
DNA: TGTGCCAGCAGTCGGACAGGGAAGGACACTGAAGCTTTCTTT

J: TRBJ2-5
D: TRBD2
size: NA
V: TRBV11-3
CDR3: CASSPGTSGGETQYF
DNA: TGTGCCAGCAGCCCCGGGACTAGCGGGGGGGAGACCCAGTACTTC

J: TRBJ1-5
D: NA
size: NA
V: TRBV6-5
CDR3: CASSLGSNQPQHF
DNA: TGTGCCAGCTCTTTGGGTAGCAATCAGCCCCAGCATTTT

J: TRBJ2-7
D: TRBD2
size: NA
V: TRBV4-2
CDR3: CASSLSGGDSYEQYF
DNA: TGTGCCAGCAGCCTTAGCGGGGGGGACTCCTACGAGCAGTACTTC

J: TRBJ1-2
D: NA
size: NA
V: TRBV5-6
CDR3: CASSLDSYGYTF
DNA: TGTGCCAGCAGCCTCGACAGCTATGGCTACACCTTC

J: TRBJ1-1
D: NA
size: few
V: TRBV7-8
CDR3: CASSPWGATTEAFF
DNA: TGTGCCAGCAGCCCCTGGGGGGCGACGACTGAAGCTTTCTTT